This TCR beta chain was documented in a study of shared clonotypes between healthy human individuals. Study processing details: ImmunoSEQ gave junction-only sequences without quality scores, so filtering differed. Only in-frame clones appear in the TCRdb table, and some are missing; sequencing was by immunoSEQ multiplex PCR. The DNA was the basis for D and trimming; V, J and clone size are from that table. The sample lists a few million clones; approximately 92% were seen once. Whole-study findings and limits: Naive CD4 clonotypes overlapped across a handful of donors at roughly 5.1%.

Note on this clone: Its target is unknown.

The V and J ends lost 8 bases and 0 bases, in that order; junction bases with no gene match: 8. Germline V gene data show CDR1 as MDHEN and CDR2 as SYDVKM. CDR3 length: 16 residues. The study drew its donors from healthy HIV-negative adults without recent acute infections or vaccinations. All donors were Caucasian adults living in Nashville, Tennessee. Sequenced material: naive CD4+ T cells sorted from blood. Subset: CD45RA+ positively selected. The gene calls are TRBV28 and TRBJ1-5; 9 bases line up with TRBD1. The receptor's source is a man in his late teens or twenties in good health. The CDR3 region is CASGTGWSHSNQPQHF. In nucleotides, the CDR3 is TGTGCCAGCGGGACAGGGTGGTCCCATAGCAATCAGCCCCAGCATTTT.